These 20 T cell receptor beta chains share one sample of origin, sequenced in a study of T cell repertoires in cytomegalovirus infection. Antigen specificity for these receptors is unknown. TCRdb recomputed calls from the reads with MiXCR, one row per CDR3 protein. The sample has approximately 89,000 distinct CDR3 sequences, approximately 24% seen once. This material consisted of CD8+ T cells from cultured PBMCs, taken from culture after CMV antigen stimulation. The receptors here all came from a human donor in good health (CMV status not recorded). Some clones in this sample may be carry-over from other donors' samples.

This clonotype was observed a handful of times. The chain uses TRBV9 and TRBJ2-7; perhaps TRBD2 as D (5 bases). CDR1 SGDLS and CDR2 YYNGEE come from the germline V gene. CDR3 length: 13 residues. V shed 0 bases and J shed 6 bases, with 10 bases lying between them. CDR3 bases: TGTGCCAGCAGCGTAGCTGGGAGCGGCGAGCAGTACTTC. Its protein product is CASSVAGSGEQYF.

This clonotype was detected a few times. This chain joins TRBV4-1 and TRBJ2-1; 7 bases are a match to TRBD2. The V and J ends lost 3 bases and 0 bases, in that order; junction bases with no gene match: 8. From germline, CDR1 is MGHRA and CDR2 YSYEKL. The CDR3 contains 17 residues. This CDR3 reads CASSHALADSSYNEQFF. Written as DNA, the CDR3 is TGCGCCAGCAGCCATGCCCTAGCGGATAGCTCCTACAATGAGCAGTTCTTC.

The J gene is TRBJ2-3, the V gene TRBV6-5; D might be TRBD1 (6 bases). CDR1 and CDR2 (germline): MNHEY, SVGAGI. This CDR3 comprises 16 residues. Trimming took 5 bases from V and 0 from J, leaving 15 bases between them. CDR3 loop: CASSAPRDTSTDTQYF. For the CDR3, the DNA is TGTGCCAGCAGTGCCCCCAGGGACACTAGCACAGATACGCAGTATTTT.

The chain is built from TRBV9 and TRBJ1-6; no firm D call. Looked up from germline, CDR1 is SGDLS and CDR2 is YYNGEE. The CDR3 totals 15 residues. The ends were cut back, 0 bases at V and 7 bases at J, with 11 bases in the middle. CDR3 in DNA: TGTGCCAGCAGCGTAGCTGAAGCAGTGAATTCACCCCTCCACTTT. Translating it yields CASSVAEAVNSPLHF.

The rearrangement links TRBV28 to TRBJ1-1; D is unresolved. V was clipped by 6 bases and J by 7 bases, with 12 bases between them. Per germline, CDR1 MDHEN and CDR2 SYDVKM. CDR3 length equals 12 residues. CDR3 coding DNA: TGTGCCAGCAGACTGTCGGGGTATGAAGCTTTCTTT. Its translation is CASRLSGYEAFF.

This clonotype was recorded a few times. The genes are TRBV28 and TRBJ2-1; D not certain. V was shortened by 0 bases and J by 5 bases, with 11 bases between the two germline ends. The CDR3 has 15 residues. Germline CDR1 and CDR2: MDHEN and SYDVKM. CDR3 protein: CASSLCNDCNNEQFF. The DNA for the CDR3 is TGTGCCAGCAGTTTATGCAACGACTGCAACAATGAGCAGTTCTTC.

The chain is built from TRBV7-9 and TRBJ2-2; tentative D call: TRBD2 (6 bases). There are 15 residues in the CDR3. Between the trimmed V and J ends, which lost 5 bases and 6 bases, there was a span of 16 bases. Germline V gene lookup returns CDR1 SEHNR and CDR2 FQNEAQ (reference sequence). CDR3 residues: CASSPRAGNAGELFF. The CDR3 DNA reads TGTGCCAGCAGCCCGCGGGCGGGAAATGCCGGGGAGCTGTTTTTT.

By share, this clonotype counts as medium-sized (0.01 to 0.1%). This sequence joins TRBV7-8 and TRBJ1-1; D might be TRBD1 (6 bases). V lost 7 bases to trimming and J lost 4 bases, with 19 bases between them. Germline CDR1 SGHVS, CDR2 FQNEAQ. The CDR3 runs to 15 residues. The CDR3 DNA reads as TGTGCCAGCACCATAGCGGGGGGCTCGGGCACTGAAGCTTTCTTT. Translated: CASTIAGGSGTEAFF.

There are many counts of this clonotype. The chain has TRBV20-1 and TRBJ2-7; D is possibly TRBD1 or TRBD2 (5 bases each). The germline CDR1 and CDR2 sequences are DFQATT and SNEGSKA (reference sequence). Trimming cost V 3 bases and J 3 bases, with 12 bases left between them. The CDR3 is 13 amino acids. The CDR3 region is CSASEGINYEQYF. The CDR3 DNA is TGCAGTGCTAGTGAGGGGATAAACTACGAGCAGTACTTC.

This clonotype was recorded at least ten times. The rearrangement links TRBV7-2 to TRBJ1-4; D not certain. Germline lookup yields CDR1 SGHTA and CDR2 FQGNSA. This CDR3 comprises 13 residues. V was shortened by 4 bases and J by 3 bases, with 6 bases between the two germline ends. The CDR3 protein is CASSSVPNEKLFF. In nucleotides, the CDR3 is TGTGCCAGCAGCTCGGTACCTAATGAAAAACTGTTTTTT.

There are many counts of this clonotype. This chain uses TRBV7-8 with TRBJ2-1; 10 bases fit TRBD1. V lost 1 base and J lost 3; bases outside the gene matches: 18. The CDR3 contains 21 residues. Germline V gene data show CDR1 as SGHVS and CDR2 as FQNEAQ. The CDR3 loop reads CASSLGQGAPWAGVSYNEQFF. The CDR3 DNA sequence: TGTGCCAGCAGCTTAGGACAGGGGGCGCCTTGGGCGGGAGTAAGCTACAATGAGCAGTTCTTC.

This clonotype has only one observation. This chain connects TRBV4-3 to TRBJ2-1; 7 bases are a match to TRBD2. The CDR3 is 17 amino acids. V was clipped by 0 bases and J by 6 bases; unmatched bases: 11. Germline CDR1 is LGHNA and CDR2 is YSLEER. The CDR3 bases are TGCGCCAGCAGCCAAGAAAGGAGCGGGGTGAAGGTCAATGAGCAGTTCTTC. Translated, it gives CASSQERSGVKVNEQFF.

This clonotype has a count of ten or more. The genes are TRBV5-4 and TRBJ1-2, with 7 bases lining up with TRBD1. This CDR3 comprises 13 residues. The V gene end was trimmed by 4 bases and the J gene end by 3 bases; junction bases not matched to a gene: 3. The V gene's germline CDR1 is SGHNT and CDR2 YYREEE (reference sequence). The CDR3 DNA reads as TGTGCCAGCAGCCTAGACAGGGACTATGGCTACACCTTC. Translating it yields CASSLDRDYGYTF.

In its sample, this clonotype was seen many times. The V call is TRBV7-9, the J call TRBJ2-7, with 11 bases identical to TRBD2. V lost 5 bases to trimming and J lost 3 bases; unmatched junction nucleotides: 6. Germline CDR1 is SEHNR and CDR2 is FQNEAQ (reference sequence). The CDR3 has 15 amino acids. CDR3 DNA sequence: TGTGCCAGCAGCCATACTAGCGGGAGCCACTACGAGCAGTACTTC. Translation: CASSHTSGSHYEQYF.

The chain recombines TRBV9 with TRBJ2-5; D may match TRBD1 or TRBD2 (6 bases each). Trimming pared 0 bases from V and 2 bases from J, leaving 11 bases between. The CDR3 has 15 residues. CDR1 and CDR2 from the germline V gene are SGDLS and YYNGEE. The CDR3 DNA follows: TGTGCCAGCAGCGTAGGTGGGGGGCTACAAGAGACCCAGTACTTC. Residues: CASSVGGGLQETQYF.

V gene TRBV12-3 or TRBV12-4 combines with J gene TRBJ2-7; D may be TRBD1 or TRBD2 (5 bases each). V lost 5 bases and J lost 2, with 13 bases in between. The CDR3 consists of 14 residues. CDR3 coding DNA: TGTGCCAGCAGTAGAGGGACCCAGGCCTACGAGCAGTACTTC. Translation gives CASSRGTQAYEQYF.

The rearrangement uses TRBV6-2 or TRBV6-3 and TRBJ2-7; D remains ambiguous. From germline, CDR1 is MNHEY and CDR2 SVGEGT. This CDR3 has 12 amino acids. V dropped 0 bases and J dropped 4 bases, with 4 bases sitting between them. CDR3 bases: TGTGCCAGCAGTTACTCTCAATACGAGCAGTACTTC. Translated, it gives CASSYSQYEQYF.

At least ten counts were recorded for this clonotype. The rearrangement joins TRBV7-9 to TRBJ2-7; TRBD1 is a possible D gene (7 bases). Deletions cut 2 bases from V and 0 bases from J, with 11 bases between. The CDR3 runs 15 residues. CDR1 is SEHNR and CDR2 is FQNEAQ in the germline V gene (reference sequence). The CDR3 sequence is CASSLLQGGSYEQYF. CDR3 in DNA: TGTGCCAGCAGCTTATTGCAGGGGGGCTCCTACGAGCAGTACTTC.

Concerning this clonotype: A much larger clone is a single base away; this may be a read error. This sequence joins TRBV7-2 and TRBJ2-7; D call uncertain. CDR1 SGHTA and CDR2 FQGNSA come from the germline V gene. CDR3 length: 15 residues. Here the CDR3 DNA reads TGTGCCAGCAGCTTAGCATTTCTAGAAAGGTACGAGCAGTGCTTC. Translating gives CASSLAFLERYEQCF. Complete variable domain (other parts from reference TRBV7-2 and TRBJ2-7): GAGVSQSPSNKVTEKGKDVELRCDPISGHTALYWYRQSLGQGLEFLIYFQGNSAPDKSGLPSDRFSAERTGGSVSTLTIQRTQQEDSAVYLCASSLAFLERYEQCFGPGTRLTVT.

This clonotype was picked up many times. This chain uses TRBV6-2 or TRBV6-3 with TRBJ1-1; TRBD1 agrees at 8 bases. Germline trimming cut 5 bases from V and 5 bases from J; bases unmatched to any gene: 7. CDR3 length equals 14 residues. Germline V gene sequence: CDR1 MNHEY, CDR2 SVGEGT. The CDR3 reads CASSPTGGLTEAFF. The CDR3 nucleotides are TGTGCCAGCAGTCCCACAGGGGGACTTACTGAAGCTTTCTTT.